This is a list of T cell receptor beta chains from one sample in a study of T cells in localized non-small cell lung cancer. Sequencing used immunoSEQ multiplex PCR; TCRdb keeps in-frame clones, though not all of them. The repertoire holds more than 1,500 clones, with under 20% as singletons. Material: normal lung tissue next to the tumor, obtained before any cancer treatment. These receptors were collected from a female donor over 55 with stage I lung adenocarcinoma. Both conserved end residues are part of each CDR3. D genes are given only for firm matches. The size field is filled for only some rows; it gives once, few, many or a size class.

v_gene	d_gene	abundance	j_gene	CDR3nt	CDR3aa
TRBV6-8	NA	NA	TRBJ1-5	TGTGCCAGCAGTTACAGCGACAGGAATCAGCCCCAGCATTTT	CASSYSDRNQPQHF
TRBV19	TRBD1	NA	TRBJ2-6	TGTGCCAGTAGTTTGCTACCGGGACAGGCCTTCTCTGGGGCCAACGTCCTGACTTTC	CASSLLPGQAFSGANVLTF
TRBV30	NA	hyperexpanded	TRBJ2-1	TGTGCCTGGAGTAGACCTCCTAGCAATGAGCAGTTCTTC	CAWSRPPSNEQFF
TRBV11-3	NA	medium-sized	TRBJ2-7	TGTGCCAGCAGCTCTGTGGGCAGGGTCCACGAGCAGTACTTC	CASSSVGRVHEQYF
TRBV11-3	NA	hyperexpanded	TRBJ2-3	TGTGCCAGCAGCCTCGAGTCTGGGGGGGCATCTGATACGCAGTATTTT	CASSLESGGASDTQYF
TRBV2	TRBD1	few	TRBJ1-2	TGTGCCAGCAGTGATTGGGACAGGGTCCACACCTTC	CASSDWDRVHTF
TRBV29-1	NA	once	TRBJ1-2	TGCAGCGCCTCCAAGTCGGGGGACGGCTACACCTTC	CSASKSGDGYTF
TRBV19	NA	NA	TRBJ1-2	TGTGCCGCAGGGCACCCCGGGCTTGGCTACACCTTC	CAAGHPGLGYTF
TRBV6-8	TRBD2	NA	TRBJ2-3	TGTGCCAGCAGTTACGTCCTAGCGGAGAACACAGATACGCAGTATTTT	CASSYVLAENTDTQYF
TRBV11-3	NA	NA	TRBJ1-4	TGTGCCAGCAGCCGAGAGATGGTTAGTGGACAGTTTAATGAAAAACTGTTTTTT	CASSREMVSGQFNEKLFF
TRBV6-8	NA	NA	TRBJ2-7	TGTGCCACCTTAGTCCTTAATTCCTACGAGCAGTACTTC	CATLVLNSYEQYF
TRBV11-3	NA	few	TRBJ2-2	TGTGCCAGCACTATGGACGGGTCGCGCACCGGGGAGCTGTTTTTT	CASTMDGSRTGELFF
TRBV6-8	TRBD1	NA	TRBJ1-2	TGTGCCATCAGTTACAGGGGTGACTATGGCTACACCTTC	CAISYRGDYGYTF
TRBV6-8	NA	few	TRBJ1-1	TGTGCCAGCAGACCCGACACCATCCGGGAAGCTTTCTTT	CASRPDTIREAFF
TRBV19	NA	NA	TRBJ1-1	TGTGCCAGTAGTTTCCGAGGGGAAACTGAAGCTTTCTTT	CASSFRGETEAFF
TRBV9	TRBD1	NA	TRBJ2-1	TGTGCCAGCAGCGGGGACAGGGAATACTACAATGAGCAGTTCTTC	CASSGDREYYNEQFF
TRBV25-1	TRBD1	once	TRBJ1-4	TGTGCCAGCAGTGAATGGACCGGGACAGGGGATGAAAAACTGTTTTTT	CASSEWTGTGDEKLFF
TRBV11-3	TRBD1	few	TRBJ2-6	TGTGCCAGCAGCTCAAGACCGGGACAGGGTACCAACGTCCTGACTTTC	CASSSRPGQGTNVLTF
TRBV11-3	TRBD2	NA	TRBJ2-1	TGTGCCAGCAGCTCTACCCAACTAGCGGGGAACTACAATGAGCAGTTCTTC	CASSSTQLAGNYNEQFF
TRBV19	NA	large	TRBJ1-5	TGTGCCAGTAGTACCCGCGTTGGGGGTCAGCCCCAGCATTTT	CASSTRVGGQPQHF
TRBV5-1	NA	few	TRBJ2-7	TGCGCCAGCAGAAATACACGGGCCGACGACTACGAGCAGTACTTC	CASRNTRADDYEQYF
TRBV6-8	NA	NA	TRBJ2-2	TGTGCCAGCAGTGCACAGGTCACCGGGGAGCTGTTTTTT	CASSAQVTGELFF
TRBV6-1	NA	NA	TRBJ1-2	TGTGCCAGCAGTGAAGATATGGGGCCGAATGGCTACACCTTC	CASSEDMGPNGYTF
TRBV11-3	NA	medium-sized	TRBJ1-2	TGTGCCAGCAGCTTGGGAACAGGGTCATATGGCTACACCTTC	CASSLGTGSYGYTF
TRBV29-1	NA	NA	TRBJ2-5	TGCAGCGTTCGGGGTGGAGGTGAGACCCAGTACTTC	CSVRGGGETQYF
TRBV18	NA	NA	TRBJ2-5	TGTGCCAGCTCCTATCTAGGGCGGGAGACCCAGTACTTC	CASSYLGRETQYF
TRBV19	NA	NA	TRBJ1-1	TGTGCCAGTAGTTGGGGATTCACTGAAGCTTTCTTT	CASSWGFTEAFF
TRBV9	TRBD2	NA	TRBJ2-1	TGTGCCAGCAGCGTAGGTCGCACTAGCGGGATAAACAATGAGCAGTTCTTC	CASSVGRTSGINNEQFF
TRBV29-1	NA	NA	TRBJ2-2	TGCAGCGTTGAAGCACAGTACAACACCGGGGAGCTGTTTTTT	CSVEAQYNTGELFF
TRBV29-1	NA	NA	TRBJ2-1	TGCAGCGCTGTAGGGGGGATCAATTACAATGAGCAGTTCTTC	CSAVGGINYNEQFF
TRBV6-8	NA	NA	TRBJ1-6	TGTGCCAGCAGTTACTCCAGGCCTATGAGCTCCTATAATTCACCCCTCCACTTT	CASSYSRPMSSYNSPLHF
TRBV29-1	NA	NA	TRBJ1-3	TGCAGCGTTGAAGAAGGTGCCGGAAACACCATATATTTT	CSVEEGAGNTIYF
TRBV12-2	NA	few	TRBJ2-2	TGTGCCCTAAGTGGACTAGCGGCGAACACCGGGGAGCTGTTTTTT	CALSGLAANTGELFF
TRBV6-8	NA	large	TRBJ1-5	TGTGCCAGCAGTTACTCTTTTTTTCCATCTACAAGCAATCAGCCCCAGCATTTT	CASSYSFFPSTSNQPQHF
TRBV7-2	NA	few	TRBJ1-1	TGTGCCAGCAGCTTCTTGTGGGACGCTGAAGCTTTCTTT	CASSFLWDAEAFF
TRBV19	TRBD1	few	TRBJ1-1	TGTGCCAGTAGCTACGGAAGGGGACAGGGGGTCACTGAAGCTTTCTTT	CASSYGRGQGVTEAFF
TRBV6-8	NA	medium-sized	TRBJ1-4	TGTGCCAGCAGTTACGGAGTCCAGGGAGAAAAACTGTTTTTT	CASSYGVQGEKLFF
TRBV6-8	NA	medium-sized	TRBJ2-6	TGTGCCAGCAGTTTTTCGACTACTACCTTCTCTGGGGCCAACGTCCTGACTTTC	CASSFSTTTFSGANVLTF
TRBV5-1	TRBD2	NA	TRBJ2-5	TGCGCCAGCAGCTTGAGGTCTTCGGGGACTAGTCGGGAGACCCAGTACTTC	CASSLRSSGTSRETQYF
TRBV14	NA	few	TRBJ2-5	TGTGCCAGCAGCCAGGCCCCCAAAGAGACCCAGTACTTC	CASSQAPKETQYF
TRBV6-8	NA	NA	TRBJ1-3	TGTGCCAGCACCGACACAGGAAACACCATATATTTT	CASTDTGNTIYF
TRBV29-1	NA	NA	TRBJ1-5	TGCAGCGTTGATCCCCCCCCAGAATATAGCAATCAGCCCCAGCATTTT	CSVDPPPEYSNQPQHF
TRBV11-3	TRBD1	NA	TRBJ1-2	TGTGCCAGCAGCCAAGGGGCCGGGACAGGGTTACACTATGGCTACACCTTC	CASSQGAGTGLHYGYTF
TRBV7-2	NA	NA	TRBJ1-1	TGTGCCAGCAGCGAGACAGTGAACACTGAAGCTTTCTTT	CASSETVNTEAFF
TRBV11-3	TRBD1	NA	TRBJ2-5	TGTGCCAGCAGCTTCCCAACAGGGGGCGTAGAGACCCAGTACTTC	CASSFPTGGVETQYF
TRBV11-3	NA	few	TRBJ2-2	TGTGCCAGCAGCTGGGGGACCACCTCGAACACCGGGGAGCTGTTTTTT	CASSWGTTSNTGELFF
TRBV6-8	TRBD1	medium-sized	TRBJ1-5	TGTGCCAGCAGATCACAGGGGATAAGCAATCAGCCCCAGCATTTT	CASRSQGISNQPQHF
TRBV19	NA	NA	TRBJ1-5	TGTGCCAGTAGTATAAATCCGCCAGGGTACAGCAATCAGCCCCAGCATTTT	CASSINPPGYSNQPQHF
TRBV6-8	NA	NA	TRBJ2-7	TGTGCCAGCAGTTCGGGACGCCCCACGGACGAGCAGTACTTC	CASSSGRPTDEQYF
TRBV11-3	TRBD2	NA	TRBJ2-1	TGTGCCAGCAGCCCGCGGGGGGGAGCGGGGGCCTACAATGAGCAGTTCTTC	CASSPRGGAGAYNEQFF